The clone carrying this TCR beta chain was detected only a few times. The antigen is undetermined. This sample is part of a study of T cell repertoires in cytomegalovirus infection. Deletions cut 0 bases from V and 7 bases from J, with 19 bases between. Per germline, CDR1 LGHNT and CDR2 FRNRAP. The length of the CDR3 is 18 residues. TCRdb ran MiXCR on the reads and lists one entry per CDR3 protein. The data hold roughly 920,000 distinct CDR3 sequences, with 31% observed a single time. Specimen: cultured CD8+ T cells from PBMCs, collected from culture after CMV antigen stimulation. The chain has TRBV12-5 and TRBJ1-6; D gene ambiguous. The sequence derives from a human donor in good health (CMV status not recorded). Some clones in this sample may be carry-over from other donors' samples. CDR3 nucleotides: TGTGCTAGTGGTTTGGTATTTGAGGAGTTCCAAGTCAATTCACCCCTCCACTTT. Amino acid sequence: CASGLVFEEFQVNSPLHF. Together with reference TRBV12-5 and TRBJ1-6, the CDR3 gives the full variable domain: DARVTQTPRHKVTEMGQEVTMRCQPILGHNTVFWYRQTMMQGLELLAYFRNRAPLDDSGMPKDRFSAEMPDATLATLKIQPSEPRDSAVYFCASGLVFEEFQVNSPLHFGNGTRLTVT.